The present entry profiles one TCR beta chain with its context. The data derive from a study of T cell responses to AZD1222 COVID-19 vaccine. Looking at the study overall: The study pooled second doses at about 4 or about 12 weeks.

Sequencing was performed with immunoSEQ multiplex PCR; in TCRdb, only in-frame clones are kept and a portion is missing. The data hold about 260,000 clones, with approximately 93% observed a single time. V lost 1 base, J lost 1 base, and 7 bases lay in between. This CDR3 contains 14 residues. Germline lookup yields CDR1 SGHRS and CDR2 YFSETQ. Material: peripheral blood, obtained on day 0 of AZD1222 vaccination. This clonotype was sampled from an adult in good health. The rearrangement links TRBV5-1 to TRBJ2-3; the D gene could be TRBD1 or TRBD2 (6 bases each). The CDR3 loop is CASSLRGGTDTQYF. The CDR3 nucleotides read TGCGCCAGCAGCTTGAGGGGGGGCACAGATACGCAGTATTTT.